The 8 T cell receptor beta chains presented below share a single source sample, sequenced in a study of blood T cell repertoires in COVID-19. Sequenced by immunoSEQ multiplex PCR; TCRdb stores in-frame clones only, minus some. The sample holds 200,000 to 250,000 clones, over 75% seen once. Sequencing used PBMCs or T cells enriched from blood (not recorded which). These receptors were obtained from a man aged 35 to 55 who had recovered from COVID-19.

The rearrangement uses TRBV3-1 (or the pseudogene TRBV3-2) and TRBJ1-1; no reliable D call. Germline values: CDR1 LGHDT, CDR2 YNNKEL (reference sequence). The CDR3 consists of 16 residues. V shed 4 bases and J shed 4 bases, with 19 bases lying between them. In DNA form, the CDR3 reads TGTGCCAGCAGCCGAGTAAATGGGGTACGGGGCACTGAAGCTTTCTTT. Its translation is CASSRVNGVRGTEAFF.

The CDR3 reads CASSPIRGSSYEQYF. In nucleotides, the CDR3 is TGTGCCAGCTCACCAATTCGGGGGAGCTCCTACGAGCAGTACTTC. V usage is TRBV18 and J usage is TRBJ2-7; the D gene is possibly TRBD2 (6 bases). Trimming shortened V by 2 bases and J by 0 bases, and 11 bases separated the two germline ends. The CDR3 loop spans 15 amino acids. Per the germline V gene, CDR1 is KGHSH and CDR2 is LQKENI.

This sequence joins TRBV7-9 and TRBJ2-3; 10 bases map to TRBD2. This CDR3 has 16 residues. Germline V CDR1 and CDR2: SEHNR, FQNEAQ (reference sequence). Trimming took 1 base from V and 2 from J; bases not matched to a gene: 3. The CDR3 DNA reads TGTGCCAGCAGCTTAGTCCTAGCGGGGGACACAGATACGCAGTATTTT. This codes for CASSLVLAGDTDTQYF.

The chain carries TRBV5-6 and TRBJ2-3; 7 bases fit TRBD1. The CDR3 extends over 14 amino acids. V shed 2 bases, J shed 1 base, and the junction held 1 base outside the gene matches. Germline lookup yields CDR1 SGHDT and CDR2 YYEEEE. The CDR3 DNA reads TGTGCCAGCAGCTTCGGACAGGGCACAGATACGCAGTATTTT. Translated, it gives CASSFGQGTDTQYF.

The chain uses TRBV15 and TRBJ2-3; D ambiguous. There are 14 residues in the CDR3. V was pared by 0 bases and J by 4 bases, with 8 bases between. Germline V lookup: CDR1 LNHNV, CDR2 YYDKDF (reference sequence). The chain's CDR3 is CATSRDTVADTQYF. The CDR3 nucleotides read TGTGCCACCAGCAGAGATACGGTGGCAGATACGCAGTATTTT.

V gene TRBV6-1 combines with J gene TRBJ1-2; 7 bases align to TRBD1. The CDR3 extends over 15 amino acids. CDR1 is MNHNS, CDR2 SASEGT, per germline. The junction had 8 bases not matched to a gene; V was cut back by 0 bases and J by 7 bases. The CDR3 reads CASSEAGDRNPGYTF. The CDR3 DNA sequence: TGTGCCAGCAGTGAAGCAGGGGACAGAAACCCTGGCTACACCTTC.

This chain joins TRBV2 and TRBJ1-4; TRBD1 agrees at 9 bases. J lost 5 bases, V lost 9 bases, and 4 bases had no gene match. This CDR3 comprises 13 residues. Per germline, CDR1 SNHLY and CDR2 FYNNEI. CDR3 DNA sequence: TGTGCCAGACTGGGACAGGGAAATGAAAAACTGTTTTTT. Its protein is CARLGQGNEKLFF.

The chain recombines TRBV19 with TRBJ2-1, with 9 bases identical to TRBD2. The length of the CDR3 is 16 residues. The germline gives CDR1 LNHDA, CDR2 SQIVND (reference sequence). V was clipped by 6 bases and J by 4 bases; unmatched bases: 10. The CDR3 loop reads CASRRSTSGQYNEQFF. CDR3 coding DNA: TGTGCCAGTAGAAGGTCGACTAGCGGACAATACAATGAGCAGTTCTTC.